One sample yielded the 14 T cell receptor beta chains listed below, sequenced in a study of radiotherapy plus CTLA-4 blockade in lung cancer. Sequencing used immunoSEQ multiplex PCR; TCRdb keeps in-frame clones, though not all of them. This sample has some 100,000 clones; 78% occur once, and the top ten carry approximately 5.2%. Here the sequenced sample was peripheral blood, taken from a patient treated with radiotherapy plus ipilimumab. These receptors came from a human donor with non-small cell lung cancer who had a partial response to radiotherapy plus ipilimumab.

This sequence joins TRBV6-1 and TRBJ1-5, with 11 positions matching TRBD1. Trimming took 9 bases from V and 4 from J; bases not matched to a gene: 5. Germline V gene data show CDR1 as MNHNS and CDR2 as SASEGT. The CDR3 totals 14 residues. The CDR3 reads CASGQGAINQPQHF. The CDR3 nucleotides are TGTGCCAGTGGACAGGGGGCAATAAATCAGCCCCAGCATTTT.

The rearrangement links TRBV4-3 to TRBJ1-1, with 8 bases fitting TRBD1. Per germline, CDR1 LGHNA and CDR2 YSLEER. The CDR3 extends over 14 amino acids. J lost 5 bases, V lost 2 bases, and 4 bases had no gene match. The CDR3 nucleotides read TGCGCCAGCAGCCAACAGGGGGCAGAAACTGAAGCTTTCTTT. It encodes CASSQQGAETEAFF.

This chain connects TRBV7-6 to TRBJ2-2; TRBD2 aligns across 7 bases. This CDR3 has 16 amino acids. With V trimmed by 5 bases and J by 5 bases, 11 bases remained unmatched. Germline V CDR1 and CDR2: SGHVS, FNYEAQ. The CDR3 nucleotides read TGTGCCAGCAGCATGACTAGCCAATTGGAGACCGGGGAGCTGTTTTTT. Translated: CASSMTSQLETGELFF.

The V and J genes are TRBV27 and TRBJ1-1; TRBD1 matches at 7 bases. This CDR3 spans 14 amino acids. The germline CDR1 and CDR2 sequences are MNHEY and SMNVEV (reference sequence). Trimming at V came to 4 bases and at J to 1 base, leaving 3 bases not matched to a gene. CDR3 coding DNA: TGTGCCAGCAGTTACGGGACAGCGAACACTGAAGCTTTCTTT. Translated, it gives CASSYGTANTEAFF.

This clone came up a few times. The chain joins TRBV30 to TRBJ2-5, with 7 bases identical to TRBD1. The V gene's germline CDR1 is GTSNPN and CDR2 SVGIG (reference sequence). This CDR3 is built from 12 residues. Unmatched junction bases numbered 4, after V lost 4 bases and J lost 5 bases. DNA of the CDR3: TGTGCCTGGACAGGGGGTTGGGAGACCCAGTACTTC. This translates into CAWTGGWETQYF.

The chain has TRBV30 and TRBJ1-6; D is possibly TRBD1 (5 bases). The CDR3 totals 13 residues. V lost 1 base, J lost 10 bases, and 11 bases lay in between. From germline, CDR1 is GTSNPN and CDR2 SVGIG (reference sequence). The DNA of the CDR3 is TGTGCCTGGAGTGAGGGGTGGACCTCACCCCTCCACTTT. Protein product: CAWSEGWTSPLHF.

This clone has a handful of counts. The chain employs TRBV15 and TRBJ1-5; 9 nucleotides agree with TRBD1. Germline lookup yields CDR1 LNHNV and CDR2 YYDKDF (reference sequence). The CDR3 loop spans 17 amino acids. V lost 2 bases, J lost 5 bases, and 10 bases stayed unmatched. CDR3 nucleotides: TGTGCCACCAGCAGACCACCCGGGACAGGGTTCGATCAGCCCCAGCATTTT. The encoded protein is CATSRPPGTGFDQPQHF.

This rearrangement joins TRBV30 to TRBJ1-1; TRBD1 matches at 7 bases. With V trimmed by 2 bases and J by 1 base, 7 bases remained unmatched. Germline CDR1 and CDR2: GTSNPN and SVGIG (reference sequence). The CDR3 consists of 15 residues. CDR3 in amino acids: CAWSIYWTGNTEAFF. DNA of the CDR3: TGTGCCTGGAGTATCTACTGGACAGGGAACACTGAAGCTTTCTTT.

The chain has TRBV6-1 and TRBJ2-4; TRBD2 agrees at 7 bases. CDR3 length equals 13 residues. Germline loops: CDR1 MNHNS, CDR2 SASEGT. The V and J ends lost 8 bases and 6 bases, in that order; junction bases with no gene match: 7. CDR3 sequence: CASSFGRGNIQYF. DNA of the CDR3: TGTGCCAGCTCCTTTGGGAGGGGAAACATTCAGTACTTC.

This chain uses TRBV6-4 with TRBJ2-2; D remains unclear. This CDR3 has 14 amino acids. From germline, CDR1 is MRHNA and CDR2 SNTAGT. V was clipped by 4 bases and J by 0 bases, with 6 bases between them. CDR3 bases: TGTGCCAGCAGTGGGCAAGCGAACACCGGGGAGCTGTTTTTT. Amino acid sequence: CASSGQANTGELFF.

The sample holds a few counts of this clone. The genes are TRBV7-2 and TRBJ2-2, with 15 positions matching TRBD2. The V segment lost 3 bases and the J segment 4 bases; nucleotides outside the gene matches: 6. Looked up from germline, CDR1 is SGHTA and CDR2 is FQGNSA. This CDR3 region has 18 residues. CDR3 bases: TGTGCCAGCAGCTTCGGGACTAGCGGGGGGTGGGGCACCGGGGAGCTGTTTTTT. Protein product: CASSFGTSGGWGTGELFF. Full variable domain (rest looked up from reference TRBV7-2 and TRBJ2-2): GAGVSQSPSNKVTEKGKDVELRCDPISGHTALYWYRQSLGQGLEFLIYFQGNSAPDKSGLPSDRFSAERTGGSVSTLTIQRTQQEDSAVYLCASSFGTSGGWGTGELFFGEGSRLTVL.

This clone appeared once. The rearrangement joins TRBV9 to TRBJ2-1; 9 bases agree with TRBD2. CDR3 length equals 15 residues. J lost 7 bases, V lost 2 bases, and 7 bases had no gene match. From germline, CDR1 is SGDLS and CDR2 YYNGEE. CDR3 nucleotides: TGTGCCAGCAGCGTTAGCGGGAGAGTACAGAATGAGCAGTTCTTC. Its protein product is CASSVSGRVQNEQFF.

The rearrangement joins TRBV10-1 to TRBJ2-5; 9 nucleotides match TRBD1. The J call is uncertain, as TRBJ2-7 better fits the DNA end. The CDR3 length is 15 residues. Germline values: CDR1 WNHNN, CDR2 SYGVQD (reference sequence). This CDR3 reads CASIQPGQGAYEQYF. The CDR3 region has the DNA TGCGCCAGTATACAACCGGGACAGGGTGCCTACGAGCAGTACTTC.

This chain joins TRBV11-1 and TRBJ2-5, with 9 bases matching TRBD1. V dropped 5 bases and J dropped 5; count of bases not matched to a gene: 3. Germline V gene data show CDR1 as SGHAT and CDR2 as FQDESV (reference sequence). The CDR3 is 13 amino acids. The CDR3 bases are TGTGCCAGCAGCACAGGGGGCTTGGAGACCCAGTACTTC. This sequence encodes CASSTGGLETQYF.